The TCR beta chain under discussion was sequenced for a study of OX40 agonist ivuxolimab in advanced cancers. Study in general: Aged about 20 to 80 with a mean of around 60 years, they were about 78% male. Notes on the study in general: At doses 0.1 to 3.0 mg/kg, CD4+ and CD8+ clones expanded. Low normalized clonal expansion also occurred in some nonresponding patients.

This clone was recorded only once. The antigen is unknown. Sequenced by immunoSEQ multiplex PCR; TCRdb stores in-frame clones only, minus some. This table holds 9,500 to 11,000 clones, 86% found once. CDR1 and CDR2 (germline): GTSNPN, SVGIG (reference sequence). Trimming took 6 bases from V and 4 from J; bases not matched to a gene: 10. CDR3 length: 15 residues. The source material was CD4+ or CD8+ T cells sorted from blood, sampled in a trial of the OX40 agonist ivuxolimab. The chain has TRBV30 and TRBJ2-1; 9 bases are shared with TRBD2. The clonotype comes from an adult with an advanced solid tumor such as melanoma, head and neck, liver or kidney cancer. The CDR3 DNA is TGTGCCTGTCCCGCGGGGGGGACTATGTACAATGAGCAGTTCTTC. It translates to CACPAGGTMYNEQFF. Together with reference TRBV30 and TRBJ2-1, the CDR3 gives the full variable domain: SQTIHQWPATLVQPVGSPLSLECTVEGTSNPNLYWYRQAAGRGLQLLFYSVGIGQISSEVPQNLSASRPQDRQFILSSKKLLLSDSGFYLCACPAGGTMYNEQFFGPGTRLTVL.